This T cell receptor beta chain came from a study of molecular identifiers for immune sequencing clone quantification. Study summary: Replicate experiments took RNA from approximately 20,000 or 100,000 naive CD8 cells, divided it five ways and sequenced four. Broader study findings: Clonotypes surpassing 20 RNA copies contained over 98% of effector molecules, versus under 1% in naive cells.

Based on a CD8+CD4-CCR7+CD45RA+ profile, naive CD8 T cells were sorted. CDR1 and CDR2 (germline): SGHNT, YYREEE (reference sequence). CDR3 length: 15 residues. The ends were cut back, 6 bases at V and 4 bases at J, with 19 bases in the middle. Methods described previously, with TCR primers listed, were used for bulk TCR libraries. TCRdb re-called the PCR reads through MiXCR, storing one row per CDR3 protein. The sample records approximately 550,000 distinct CDR3 sequences, 20% to 25% being singletons. Points on this clonotype: Its matching antigen is unknown.

The chain carries TRBV5-4 and TRBJ1-1; TRBD1 is a possible D gene (6 bases). The sample was naive CD8+ T cells from blood, with Jurkat cell RNA spiked in. The sample's subset: FACS-sorted CD8+CD4-CCR7+CD45RA+ naive T cells. The TCR comes from a human donor in good health. Some libraries in this study had Jurkat cell RNA spiked in. The CDR3 DNA is TGTGCCAGCATATACACGGGGGCAGGCCGCACTGAAGCTTTCTTT. This encodes CASIYTGAGRTEAFF.